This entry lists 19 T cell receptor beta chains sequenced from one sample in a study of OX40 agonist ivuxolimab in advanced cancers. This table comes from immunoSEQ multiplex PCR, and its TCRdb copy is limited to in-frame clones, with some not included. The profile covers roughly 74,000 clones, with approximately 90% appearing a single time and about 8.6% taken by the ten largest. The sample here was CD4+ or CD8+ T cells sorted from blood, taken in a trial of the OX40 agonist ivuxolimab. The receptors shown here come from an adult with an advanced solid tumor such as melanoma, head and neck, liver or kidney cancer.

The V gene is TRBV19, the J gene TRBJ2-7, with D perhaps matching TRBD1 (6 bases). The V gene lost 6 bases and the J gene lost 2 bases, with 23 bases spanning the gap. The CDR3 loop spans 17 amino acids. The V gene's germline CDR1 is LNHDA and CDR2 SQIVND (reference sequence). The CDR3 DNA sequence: TGTGCCAGTAGCATACCCCCTGGGCCAGGGGAAACCTACGAGCAGTACTTC. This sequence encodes CASSIPPGPGETYEQYF.

As DNA, the CDR3 is TGTGCCAGCGCCGCGACAGGGCTTCACGAGCAGTACTTC. Encoded protein: CASAATGLHEQYF. The chain employs TRBV27 and TRBJ2-7, with 7 bases lining up with TRBD1. Per the germline V gene, CDR1 is MNHEY and CDR2 is SMNVEV (reference sequence). This CDR3 spans 13 amino acids. The V segment lost 8 bases and the J segment 5 bases; nucleotides outside the gene matches: 9.

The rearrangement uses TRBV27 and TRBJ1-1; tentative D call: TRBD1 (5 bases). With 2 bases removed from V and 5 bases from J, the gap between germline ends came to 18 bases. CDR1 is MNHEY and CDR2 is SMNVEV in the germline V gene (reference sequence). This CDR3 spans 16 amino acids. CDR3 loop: CASSLIREGPRTEAFF. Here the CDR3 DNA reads TGTGCCAGCAGTTTAATAAGGGAGGGGCCCCGAACTGAAGCTTTCTTT.

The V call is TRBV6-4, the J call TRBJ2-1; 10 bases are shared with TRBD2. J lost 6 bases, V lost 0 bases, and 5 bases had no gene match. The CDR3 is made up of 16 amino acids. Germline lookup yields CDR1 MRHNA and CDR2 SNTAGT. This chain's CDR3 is CASSDSVAGGFNEQFF. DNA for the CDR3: TGTGCCAGCAGTGACTCGGTAGCGGGGGGTTTCAATGAGCAGTTCTTC.

CDR3 nucleotides: TGTGCCAGCAGCTTGGGGCAGGGTGGCTCCTTCTATGGCTACACCTTC. Protein product: CASSLGQGGSFYGYTF. The chain is built from TRBV5-6 and TRBJ1-2; D perhaps matches TRBD1 (5 bases). V gave up 0 bases and J gave up 4 bases, with 16 bases separating them. Germline V lookup: CDR1 SGHDT, CDR2 YYEEEE. This CDR3 is built from 16 residues.

CDR3 bases: TGTGCCAGCAGCCACTCACTAGCGGGGGCTTACAATGAGCAGTTCTTC. This translates into CASSHSLAGAYNEQFF. The chain joins TRBV14 to TRBJ2-1; 11 nucleotides match TRBD2. J was trimmed by 4 bases and V by 3 bases; bases with no gene match: 5. CDR3 size: 16 residues. Germline assignment: CDR1 SGHDN and CDR2 FVKESK.

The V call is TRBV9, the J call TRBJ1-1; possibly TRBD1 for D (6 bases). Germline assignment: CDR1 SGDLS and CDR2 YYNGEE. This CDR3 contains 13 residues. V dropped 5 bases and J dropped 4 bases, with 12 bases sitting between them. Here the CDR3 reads CASSTGYGTEAFF. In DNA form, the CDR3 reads TGTGCCAGCAGTACAGGGTATGGCACTGAAGCTTTCTTT.

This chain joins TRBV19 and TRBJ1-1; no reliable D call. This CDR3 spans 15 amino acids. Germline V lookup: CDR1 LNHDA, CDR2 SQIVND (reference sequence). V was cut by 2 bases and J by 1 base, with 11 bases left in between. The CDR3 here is CASSIRAPANTEAFF. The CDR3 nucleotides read TGTGCCAGTAGTATACGGGCCCCCGCGAACACTGAAGCTTTCTTT.

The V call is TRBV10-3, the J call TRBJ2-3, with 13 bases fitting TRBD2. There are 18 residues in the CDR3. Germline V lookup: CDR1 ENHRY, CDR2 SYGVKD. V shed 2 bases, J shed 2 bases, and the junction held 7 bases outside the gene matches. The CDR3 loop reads CAISEGGTSGVTTDTQYF. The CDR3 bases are TGTGCCATCAGTGAGGGCGGGACTAGCGGGGTCACCACAGATACGCAGTATTTT.

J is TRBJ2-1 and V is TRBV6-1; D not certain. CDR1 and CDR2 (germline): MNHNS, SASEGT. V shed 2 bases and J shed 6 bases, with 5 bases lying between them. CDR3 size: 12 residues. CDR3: CASSENSNEQFF. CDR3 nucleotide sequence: TGTGCCAGCAGTGAAAACAGCAATGAGCAGTTCTTC.

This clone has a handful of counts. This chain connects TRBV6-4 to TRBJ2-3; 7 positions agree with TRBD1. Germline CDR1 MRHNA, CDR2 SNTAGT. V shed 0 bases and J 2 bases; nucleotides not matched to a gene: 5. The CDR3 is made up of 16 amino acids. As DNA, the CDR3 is TGTGCCAGCAGTGACTCGAAGGGGGCCCACACAGATACGCAGTATTTT. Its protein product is CASSDSKGAHTDTQYF.

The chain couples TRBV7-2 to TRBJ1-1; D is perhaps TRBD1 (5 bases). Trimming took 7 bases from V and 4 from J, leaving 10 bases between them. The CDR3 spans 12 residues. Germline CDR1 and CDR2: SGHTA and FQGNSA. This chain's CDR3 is CASTRGGTEAFF. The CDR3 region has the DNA TGTGCCAGCACCCGGGGGGGCACTGAAGCTTTCTTT.

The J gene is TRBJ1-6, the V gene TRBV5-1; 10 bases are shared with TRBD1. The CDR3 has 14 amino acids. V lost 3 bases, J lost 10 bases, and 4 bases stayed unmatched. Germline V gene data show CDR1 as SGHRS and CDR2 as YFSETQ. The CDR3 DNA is TGCGCCAGCAGCTATGGGACAGGGGCATCACCCCTCCACTTT. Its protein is CASSYGTGASPLHF.

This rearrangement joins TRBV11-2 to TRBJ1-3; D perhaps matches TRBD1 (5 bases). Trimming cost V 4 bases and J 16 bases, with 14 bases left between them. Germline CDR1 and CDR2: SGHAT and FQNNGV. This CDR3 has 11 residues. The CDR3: CASSSLGGTYF. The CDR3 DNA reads TGTGCCAGCAGCTCTCTTGGGGGAACGTATTTT. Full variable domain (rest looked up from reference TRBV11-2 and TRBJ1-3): EAGVAQSPRYKIIEKRQSVAFWCNPISGHATLYWYQQILGQGPKLLIQFQNNGVVDDSQLPKDRFSAERLKGVDSTLKIQPAKLEDSAVYLCASSSLGGTYFGEGSWLTVV.

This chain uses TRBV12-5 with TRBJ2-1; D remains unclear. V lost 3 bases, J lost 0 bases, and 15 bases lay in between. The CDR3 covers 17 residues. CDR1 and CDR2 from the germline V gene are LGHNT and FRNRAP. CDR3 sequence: CASGFLPYLSSYNEQFF. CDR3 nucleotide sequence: TGTGCTAGTGGTTTCCTTCCCTATTTGAGCTCCTACAATGAGCAGTTCTTC.

In nucleotides, the CDR3 is TGTGCCAGCAGCTTACGCCGGGACAGGGTTAACACCGGGGAGCTGTTTTTT. Its protein product is CASSLRRDRVNTGELFF. The chain employs TRBV7-6 and TRBJ2-2; 9 bases are shared with TRBD1. Germline loops: CDR1 SGHVS, CDR2 FNYEAQ. The CDR3 is made up of 17 amino acids. The ends lost 2 bases at V and 2 bases at J; junction bases unmatched: 6.

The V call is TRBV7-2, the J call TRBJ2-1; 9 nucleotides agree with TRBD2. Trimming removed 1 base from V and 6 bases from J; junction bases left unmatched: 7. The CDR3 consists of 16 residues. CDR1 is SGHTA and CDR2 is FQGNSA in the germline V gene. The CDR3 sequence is CASSLVLAGVGNEQFF. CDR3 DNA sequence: TGTGCCAGCAGCTTAGTATTAGCGGGGGTAGGCAATGAGCAGTTCTTC.

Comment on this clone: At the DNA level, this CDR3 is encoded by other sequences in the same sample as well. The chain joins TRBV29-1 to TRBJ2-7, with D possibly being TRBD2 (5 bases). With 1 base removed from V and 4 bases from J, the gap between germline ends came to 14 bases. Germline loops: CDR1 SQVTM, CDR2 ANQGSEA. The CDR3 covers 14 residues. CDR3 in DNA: TGCAGCGTTGAAGTCGACTACCGAGGGTACGAGCAGTACTTC. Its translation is CSVEVDYRGYEQYF.

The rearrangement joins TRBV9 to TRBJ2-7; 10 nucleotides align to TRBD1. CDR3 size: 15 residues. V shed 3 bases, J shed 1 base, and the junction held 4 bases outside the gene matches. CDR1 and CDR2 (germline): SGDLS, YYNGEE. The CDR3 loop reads CASSGQGQGSYEQYF. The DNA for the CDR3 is TGTGCCAGCAGCGGCCAGGGACAGGGGTCCTACGAGCAGTACTTC.